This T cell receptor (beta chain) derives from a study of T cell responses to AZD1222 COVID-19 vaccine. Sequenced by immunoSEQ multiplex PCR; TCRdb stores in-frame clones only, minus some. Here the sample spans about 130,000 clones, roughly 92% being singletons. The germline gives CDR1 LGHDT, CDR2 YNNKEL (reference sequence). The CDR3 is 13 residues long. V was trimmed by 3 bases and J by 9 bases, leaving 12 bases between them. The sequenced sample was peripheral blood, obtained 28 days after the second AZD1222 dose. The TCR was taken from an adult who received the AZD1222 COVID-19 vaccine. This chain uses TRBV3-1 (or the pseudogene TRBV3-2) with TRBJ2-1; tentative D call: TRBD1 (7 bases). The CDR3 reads CASSQTGTGEQFF. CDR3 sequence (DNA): TGTGCCAGCAGCCAGACAGGGACTGGTGAGCAGTTCTTC.